The rows below give T cell receptor beta chains drawn from one sample of a study of human T cells and chemical hapten exposure. In TCRdb, the RACE reads were re-called with MiXCR into one record per CDR3 protein. The sample lists a few hundred thousand distinct CDR3 sequences; about 9% were seen once. Material: whole blood, obtained in connection with sensitization to the hapten diphenylcyclopropenone (DPC). The receptor set was obtained from a woman aged 40-49 years with alopecia areata. Some clones in this sample may be carry-over from other donors' samples. Each CDR3 is given with its conserved first and last residue. A D gene is named only where the DNA matches it firmly. Rows may omit the clone size; those that give it use once, few, many or a size class.

D gene: .; V gene: TRBV29-1; clone size: .; J gene: TRBJ1-2; CDR3 DNA: TGCAGCGTTGAAGATCTCCCATCTACTAACTATGGCTACACCTTC; CDR3 protein: CSVEDLPSTNYGYTF
D gene: .; V gene: TRBV29-1; clone size: many; J gene: TRBJ1-1; CDR3 DNA: TGCAGCGTTTGGCCCCGACTCGCTCTCACTGAAGCTTTCTTT; CDR3 protein: CSVWPRLALTEAFF
D gene: .; V gene: TRBV12-3/TRBV12-4; clone size: few; J gene: TRBJ2-5; CDR3 DNA: TGTGCCAGCAGTCCCCCGGGTTGGGGGACCCAGTACTTC; CDR3 protein: CASSPPGWGTQYF
D gene: TRBD1; V gene: TRBV20-1; clone size: many; J gene: TRBJ2-1; CDR3 DNA: TGCAGTGCTAGTGTTGACAGGGATTGGGGGAGCAACAATGAGCAGTTCTTC; CDR3 protein: CSASVDRDWGSNNEQFF
D gene: TRBD1; V gene: TRBV15; clone size: many; J gene: TRBJ1-5; CDR3 DNA: TGTGCCACCAGCTCGGACAGGGGATACCAGCCCCAGCATTTT; CDR3 protein: CATSSDRGYQPQHF
D gene: .; V gene: TRBV6-2/TRBV6-3; clone size: few; J gene: TRBJ2-3; CDR3 DNA: TGTGCCAGCAGTTACTCCCCGTTGGGGGTCACAGATACGCAGTATTTT; CDR3 protein: CASSYSPLGVTDTQYF
D gene: .; V gene: TRBV4-3; clone size: .; J gene: TRBJ2-3; CDR3 DNA: TGCGCCAGCAGCCGGGGGACCCTCGGTACGCAGTATTTT; CDR3 protein: CASSRGTLGTQYF
D gene: TRBD2; V gene: TRBV4-2; clone size: .; J gene: TRBJ2-3; CDR3 DNA: TGTGCCAGCAGCCAAGATCTGACTAGCGGGAGAGGAGATACGCAGTATTTT; CDR3 protein: CASSQDLTSGRGDTQYF
D gene: .; V gene: TRBV27; clone size: few; J gene: TRBJ1-1; CDR3 DNA: TGTGCCAGCAGTTTATTAAAGGCCACACCGGGTGAAGCTTTCTTT; CDR3 protein: CASSLLKATPGEAFF
D gene: .; V gene: TRBV29-1; clone size: .; J gene: TRBJ2-7; CDR3 DNA: TGCAGCGTTAAAGAATTTAGCGGATCCTACGAGCAGTACTTC; CDR3 protein: CSVKEFSGSYEQYF
D gene: TRBD1; V gene: TRBV28; clone size: many; J gene: TRBJ1-1; CDR3 DNA: TGTGCCAGCAGTTTAGCAGGGGGGCTGTTGAACACTGAAGCTTTCTTT; CDR3 protein: CASSLAGGLLNTEAFF
D gene: .; V gene: TRBV21-1; clone size: .; J gene: TRBJ2-7; CDR3 DNA: TGTGCCAGCAGCAAAGTGCTATCTGGGACGGACGCCTACGAGCAGTACTTC; CDR3 protein: CASSKVLSGTDAYEQYF
D gene: TRBD1; V gene: TRBV5-1; clone size: many; J gene: TRBJ2-3; CDR3 DNA: TGCGCCAGCAGCTTGGAAGGACAGGGTAGAGATACGCAGTATTTT; CDR3 protein: CASSLEGQGRDTQYF
D gene: .; V gene: TRBV7-6; clone size: few; J gene: TRBJ2-4; CDR3 DNA: TGTGCCAGCAGCTTAACGTCGACTGGACTCAAAGACATTCAGTACTTC; CDR3 protein: CASSLTSTGLKDIQYF
D gene: .; V gene: TRBV29-1; clone size: many; J gene: TRBJ1-1; CDR3 DNA: TGCAGCGTCGCGGGCCAAATGAACACTGAAGCTTTCTTT; CDR3 protein: CSVAGQMNTEAFF
D gene: .; V gene: TRBV30; clone size: .; J gene: TRBJ2-7; CDR3 DNA: TGTGCCTGGAGTGTGGGCGGCCGTCCCTACGAGCAGTACTTC; CDR3 protein: CAWSVGGRPYEQYF
D gene: .; V gene: TRBV12-3/TRBV12-4; clone size: .; J gene: TRBJ1-6; CDR3 DNA: TGTGCCAGCAGCATAGTGGGTTCACCCCTCCACTTT; CDR3 protein: CASSIVGSPLHF
D gene: .; V gene: TRBV19; clone size: few; J gene: TRBJ1-5; CDR3 DNA: TGTGCCAGTAGTATAGTACAGATAAGCAATCAGCCCCAGCATTTT; CDR3 protein: CASSIVQISNQPQHF
D gene: .; V gene: TRBV7-2; clone size: few; J gene: TRBJ1-5; CDR3 DNA: TGTGCCAGCAGCGATACAGGGTTGAGTCAGCCCCAGCATTTT; CDR3 protein: CASSDTGLSQPQHF
D gene: TRBD2; V gene: TRBV28; clone size: .; J gene: TRBJ2-3; CDR3 DNA: TGTGCCAGCAGTCCGACTAGCGGGAGGGCCCCAGATACGCAGTATTTT; CDR3 protein: CASSPTSGRAPDTQYF
D gene: TRBD1; V gene: TRBV7-3; clone size: .; J gene: TRBJ1-2; CDR3 DNA: TGTGCCAGCAGCACACAGGGGGCGTATGGCTACACCTTC; CDR3 protein: CASSTQGAYGYTF
D gene: .; V gene: TRBV4-1; clone size: many; J gene: TRBJ1-1; CDR3 DNA: TGCGCCAGCAGCCAAGACCACGGGAACACTGAAGCTTTCTTT; CDR3 protein: CASSQDHGNTEAFF
D gene: .; V gene: TRBV5-8; clone size: many; J gene: TRBJ2-1; CDR3 DNA: TGTGCCAGCAGCTTCCAATCGGGAGTGCAGTTCTTC; CDR3 protein: CASSFQSGVQFF
D gene: .; V gene: TRBV6-5; clone size: .; J gene: TRBJ1-3; CDR3 DNA: TGTGCCAGCAGTCCGACCCCGACAGGCCCCCAGGGAAACACCATATATTTT; CDR3 protein: CASSPTPTGPQGNTIYF
D gene: .; V gene: TRBV7-2; clone size: few; J gene: TRBJ2-7; CDR3 DNA: TGTGCCAGCAGCAGTGACCACTACGAGCAGTACTTC; CDR3 protein: CASSSDHYEQYF
D gene: TRBD2; V gene: TRBV28; clone size: few; J gene: TRBJ2-3; CDR3 DNA: TGTGCCAGCAGTAAGACTAGCGACCGCACAGATACGCAGTATTTT; CDR3 protein: CASSKTSDRTDTQYF
D gene: TRBD2; V gene: TRBV20-1; clone size: many; J gene: TRBJ2-1; CDR3 DNA: TGCAGTGCTAGAGATCGTTTTAGCGGGAGTCAGGAGCAGTTCTTC; CDR3 protein: CSARDRFSGSQEQFF
D gene: TRBD2; V gene: TRBV20-1; clone size: many; J gene: TRBJ2-3; CDR3 DNA: TGCAGTGCTAGGGTCCCGGGACTAGCGGGAGGGCCCACAGATACGCAGTATTTT; CDR3 protein: CSARVPGLAGGPTDTQYF
D gene: TRBD2; V gene: TRBV13; clone size: .; J gene: TRBJ2-1; CDR3 DNA: TGTGCCAGCAGCTCACTAGCGGCAAACTACAATGAGCAGTTCTTC; CDR3 protein: CASSSLAANYNEQFF
D gene: .; V gene: TRBV5-6; clone size: many; J gene: TRBJ1-1; CDR3 DNA: TGTGCCAGCAGCTTGGGGCAGGGGAGAGCTGAAGCTTTCTTT; CDR3 protein: CASSLGQGRAEAFF
D gene: .; V gene: TRBV6-2/TRBV6-3; clone size: many; J gene: TRBJ2-3; CDR3 DNA: TGTGCCAGCAGTTGGCGGGACCCTAAAACGGATACGCAGTATTTT; CDR3 protein: CASSWRDPKTDTQYF